What follows are 31 T cell receptor beta chains derived from one specimen sequenced in a study of CXCR3-negative and CXCR3-positive naive CD8 T cells. The TRB libraries of cDNA were built by UMI-labeled 5' RACE. TCRdb re-called the 5' RACE reads, yielding one record per CDR3 amino acid sequence without DNA. Found here are 65,000 to 75,000 distinct CDR3 sequences; the top ten clones hold about 1.5%. The source material was naive CXCR3- CD8+ T cells from blood. The subset was: CD45RO-CCR7+CD27+CD95- naive CD8+ T cells lacking CXCR3 (TNR3-). Receptor source: a human donor in good health. Some clones in this sample may be carry-over from other donors' samples.

The chain is built from TRBV7-9 and TRBJ2-3; TCRdb's D gene call, TRBD2, goes unchecked for lack of DNA. The germline V gene encodes CDR1 SEHNR and CDR2 FQNEAQ (reference sequence). The CDR3 is 15 amino acids. CDR3 sequence: CASSLERGNTDTQYF.

This chain uses TRBV7-9 with TRBJ2-5; TCRdb returns TRBD1, unconfirmable since there is no DNA. This CDR3 spans 13 amino acids. CDR1 SEHNR and CDR2 FQNEAQ come from the germline V gene (reference sequence). The CDR3 is CASSYPGGQALYF.

This chain uses TRBV7-8 with TRBJ2-7; TCRdb picks TRBD1, but there is no DNA to check that call. The CDR3 extends over 15 amino acids. Germline lookup yields CDR1 SGHVS and CDR2 FQNEAQ. The CDR3 reads CASSLSGGPSYEQYF.

The genes are TRBV3-1 and TRBJ2-1; TCRdb picks TRBD2, but there is no DNA to check that call. In germline, CDR1 is LGHDT, CDR2 YNNKEL (reference sequence). The CDR3 loop spans 16 amino acids. CDR3 sequence reads: CASTNTLRALYNEQFF.

This chain's CDR3 is CSVEGRGETYEQYF. The chain joins TRBV29-1 to TRBJ2-7; no DNA is available, so the TRBD1 call from TCRdb remains unchecked. The CDR3 length is 14 residues. The germline V gene has CDR1 SQVTM and CDR2 ANQGSEA.

This rearrangement joins TRBV28 to TRBJ2-7. Germline CDR1 MDHEN, CDR2 SYDVKM. The CDR3 runs 16 residues. CDR3: CASSTHRTGDPPEQYF.

The CDR3 spells CASRGPDSSYEQYF. The chain has TRBV7-9 and TRBJ2-7; TCRdb selects TRBD2, and the lack of DNA leaves this call unchecked. The V gene's germline CDR1 is SEHNR and CDR2 FQNEAQ (reference sequence). CDR3 size: 14 residues.

This chain links TRBV30 with TRBJ1-1. The CDR3 extends over 12 amino acids. Germline V gene data show CDR1 as GTSNPN and CDR2 as SVGIG (reference sequence). The CDR3 here is CAWTDLNTEAFF.

V is TRBV6-5 and J is TRBJ1-2; TCRdb's D gene call, TRBD1, goes unchecked for lack of DNA. In germline, CDR1 is MNHEY, CDR2 SVGAGI. The CDR3 extends over 14 amino acids. CDR3 residues: CASKIRVWSDGYTF.

The chain uses TRBV14 and TRBJ2-1; no DNA is available, so the TRBD1 call from TCRdb remains unchecked. This CDR3 spans 15 amino acids. Germline CDR1 is SGHDN and CDR2 is FVKESK. CDR3 residues: CASSWTGGDYNEQFF.

The chain links TRBV29-1 to TRBJ2-5; TCRdb gives TRBD2 as the D gene, but with no DNA this cannot be confirmed. Germline V lookup: CDR1 SQVTM, CDR2 ANQGSEA. The CDR3 spans 13 residues. CDR3 sequence reads: CSVRPSGRETQYF.

The chain combines TRBV29-1 with TRBJ1-2; TCRdb designates TRBD1, a call that cannot be tested without DNA. This CDR3 spans 16 amino acids. Germline CDR1 reads SQVTM; CDR2 reads ANQGSEA. CDR3: CSVEDGVTGRDYGYTF.

The chain carries TRBV4-1 and TRBJ2-3; TCRdb calls TRBD2, which cannot be checked without DNA. Germline lookup yields CDR1 MGHRA and CDR2 YSYEKL. The CDR3 extends over 18 amino acids. The CDR3 is CASSPRITSGTSTDTQYF.

The chain employs TRBV15 and TRBJ2-2; TCRdb gives TRBD2 as the D gene, but with no DNA this cannot be confirmed. Germline V lookup: CDR1 LNHNV, CDR2 YYDKDF (reference sequence). The CDR3 length is 20 residues. The CDR3 region is CATSRERVRTSGENTGELFF.

The chain is built from TRBV4-3 and TRBJ2-2. The CDR3 is made up of 12 amino acids. Germline CDR1 LGHNA, CDR2 YSLEER. The CDR3 spells CASSRVTGELLF.

This chain uses TRBV29-1 with TRBJ2-5; TCRdb's D call of TRBD1 is untestable without DNA. CDR1 is SQVTM, CDR2 ANQGSEA, per germline. The CDR3 is 14 residues long. CDR3 sequence reads: CSVEMDRVEETQYF. Using reference TRBV29-1 and TRBJ2-5 for the parts outside the CDR3, the full variable domain is SAVISQKPSRDICQRGTSLTIQCQVDSQVTMMFWYRQQPGQSLTLIATANQGSEATYESGFVIDKFPISRPNLTFSTLTVSNMSPEDSSIYLCSVEMDRVEETQYFGPGTRLLVL.

The chain carries TRBV7-9 and TRBJ2-1; the TCRdb D gene call, TRBD1, has no DNA to confirm it. The germline gives CDR1 SEHNR, CDR2 FQNEAQ (reference sequence). This CDR3 has 16 amino acids. CDR3 amino acids: CASSSPGGSLYNEQFF.

This rearrangement joins TRBV6-5 to TRBJ2-1. This CDR3 has 14 amino acids. The germline V gene encodes CDR1 MNHEY and CDR2 SVGAGI. The CDR3 is CASSYSIGQAEQFF.

The CDR3 sequence is CSARDPGTSAYNEQFF. The chain is built from TRBV20-1 and TRBJ2-1; with no DNA, the TCRdb D assignment of TRBD2 cannot be verified. Germline CDR1 DFQATT, CDR2 SNEGSKA (reference sequence). The CDR3 is made up of 16 amino acids.

CDR3 protein: CASSTRDRESYEQFF. The J gene is TRBJ2-1, the V gene TRBV11-1; with no DNA, the TCRdb D assignment of TRBD1 cannot be verified. The CDR3 is made up of 15 amino acids. Germline assignment: CDR1 SGHAT and CDR2 FQDESV (reference sequence).

V gene TRBV4-1 combines with J gene TRBJ1-3. The CDR3 sequence is 18 residues long. Germline values: CDR1 MGHRA, CDR2 YSYEKL. The CDR3 loop is CASRPEAGITISGNTIYF.

The chain has TRBV29-1 and TRBJ2-2; the D call of TRBD1 rests on TCRdb alone, since no DNA is present to check it. Looked up from germline, CDR1 is SQVTM and CDR2 is ANQGSEA. This CDR3 has 13 amino acids. CDR3 residues: CSVGTANTGELFF.

The rearrangement uses TRBV5-6 and TRBJ2-3; TCRdb's D call, TRBD2, is unchecked because there is no DNA. CDR3 length: 19 residues. Germline CDR1 is SGHDT and CDR2 is YYEEEE. The CDR3 sequence is CASSLDGLAGTVGTDTQYF.

V gene TRBV5-1 combines with J gene TRBJ2-5; TCRdb's D gene call, TRBD1, goes unchecked for lack of DNA. Germline V gene sequence: CDR1 SGHRS, CDR2 YFSETQ. This CDR3 comprises 13 residues. The CDR3 region is CASSTDGVEAQYF.

The J gene is TRBJ2-3, the V gene TRBV5-1. From germline, CDR1 is SGHRS and CDR2 YFSETQ. This CDR3 contains 11 residues. The CDR3 protein is CASSFLDTQYF.

V is TRBV12-3 or TRBV12-4 and J is TRBJ1-1. This CDR3 is 14 amino acids long. CDR3: CASSFREERTEAFF.

This rearrangement joins TRBV6-6 to TRBJ1-1. The CDR3 runs to 16 residues. CDR1 and CDR2 (germline): MNHNY, SVGAGI (reference sequence). The CDR3 is CASSRTSYTGNTEALF.

The V call is TRBV29-1, the J call TRBJ2-7; TCRdb designates TRBD2, a call that cannot be tested without DNA. The CDR3 totals 17 residues. Per germline, CDR1 SQVTM and CDR2 ANQGSEA. This chain's CDR3 is CSVAEFSWAGPTGEQYF.

The V and J genes are TRBV12-3 or TRBV12-4 and TRBJ1-1. The CDR3 is made up of 13 amino acids. CDR3 amino acids: CASSTRENTEAFF.

V gene TRBV12-5 combines with J gene TRBJ2-5; TCRdb indicates TRBD2, and absent DNA this call remains unverified. Germline CDR1 LGHNT, CDR2 FRNRAP. The CDR3 consists of 15 residues. The CDR3: CASGPGTSGPRAQYF.

The V gene is TRBV29-1, the J gene TRBJ2-1; TCRdb proposes TRBD2, but this gene call is untestable without DNA. Germline V gives CDR1 SQVTM, CDR2 ANQGSEA. The CDR3 totals 14 residues. CDR3 protein: CSVGGGSSYNEQFF.